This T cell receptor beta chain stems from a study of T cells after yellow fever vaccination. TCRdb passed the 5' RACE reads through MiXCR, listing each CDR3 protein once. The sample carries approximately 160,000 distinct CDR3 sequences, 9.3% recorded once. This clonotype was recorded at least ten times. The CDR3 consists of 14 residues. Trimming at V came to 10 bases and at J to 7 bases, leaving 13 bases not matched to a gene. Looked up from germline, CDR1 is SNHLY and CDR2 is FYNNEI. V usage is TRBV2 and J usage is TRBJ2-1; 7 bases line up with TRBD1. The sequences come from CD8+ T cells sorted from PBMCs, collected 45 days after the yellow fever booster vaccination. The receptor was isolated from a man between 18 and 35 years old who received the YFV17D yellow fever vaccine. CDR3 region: CATPGTENQNEQFF. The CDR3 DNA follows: TGTGCCACCCCCGGGACAGAAAATCAAAATGAGCAGTTCTTC.